The 9 T cell receptor beta chains below were found in one sample sequenced in a study of T cell changes during pregnancy in multiple sclerosis. Repertoires were generated with immunoSEQ multiplex PCR, while TCRdb's copy carries only in-frame clones and drops some. The table records 50,000 to 65,000 clones, about 90% of them present only once. Sequencing used CD4+ T cells from peripheral blood mononuclear cells, obtained in the first trimester of pregnancy. These TCRs come from a female donor with multiple sclerosis, enrolled in a pregnancy study.

The chain uses TRBV19 and TRBJ1-3, with D hard to call. Per the germline V gene, CDR1 is LNHDA and CDR2 is SQIVND (reference sequence). Trimming removed 7 bases at V and 3 bases at J, with 7 bases between. The CDR3 totals 12 residues. The DNA of the CDR3 is TGTGCCAGTACCCCAAATGGAAACACCATATATTTT. Protein: CASTPNGNTIYF. The full variable domain, completed using reference TRBV19 and TRBJ1-3, is DGGITQSPKYLFRKEGQNVTLSCEQNLNHDAMYWYRQDPGQGLRLIYYSQIVNDFQKGDIAEGYSVSREKKESFPLTVTSAQKNPTAFYLCASTPNGNTIYFGEGSWLTVV.

The chain combines TRBV7-8 with TRBJ2-3; unclear D gene. The V end was cut by 10 bases, the J end by 1 base, with 15 bases between. Germline CDR1 and CDR2: SGHVS and FQNEAQ. This CDR3 comprises 14 residues. CDR3 in DNA: TGTGCCATCGAGCAGCGTTGGGGCACAGATACGCAGTATTTT. Translating it yields CAIEQRWGTDTQYF.

The gene calls are TRBV9 and TRBJ2-7, with 8 nucleotides matching TRBD2. Germline V gene data show CDR1 as SGDLS and CDR2 as YYNGEE. Unmatched junction bases numbered 3, after V lost 0 bases and J lost 1 base. There are 15 residues in the CDR3. CDR3 in amino acids: CASSVGGGGSYEQYF. The DNA of the CDR3 is TGTGCCAGCAGCGTAGGCGGCGGGGGGTCCTACGAGCAGTACTTC. The variable domain in full, completed from reference TRBV9 and TRBJ2-7, reads DSGVTQTPKHLITATGQRVTLRCSPRSGDLSVYWYQQSLDQGLQFLIQYYNGEERAKGNILERFSAQQFPDLHSELNLSSLELGDSALYFCASSVGGGGSYEQYFGPGTRLTVT.

This clone turned up a few times. The rearrangement joins TRBV2 to TRBJ2-2; TRBD1 matches 9 bases. The CDR3 covers 15 residues. Germline trimming cut 6 bases from V and 6 bases from J; bases unmatched to any gene: 8. Germline V gene sequence: CDR1 SNHLY, CDR2 FYNNEI. DNA for the CDR3: TGTGCCAGCAGCCCGACAGGGGGTGGGGCCGGGGAGCTGTTTTTT. Its protein is CASSPTGGGAGELFF. Full variable domain (rest looked up from reference TRBV2 and TRBJ2-2): EPEVTQTPSHQVTQMGQEVILRCVPISNHLYFYWYRQILGQKVEFLVSFYNNEISEKSEIFDDQFSVERPDGSNFTLKIRSTKLEDSAMYFCASSPTGGGAGELFFGEGSRLTVL.

The chain uses TRBV15 and TRBJ2-7; no clear D. The germline V gene encodes CDR1 LNHNV and CDR2 YYDKDF (reference sequence). CDR3 length: 16 amino acids. V lost 0 bases to trimming and J lost 0 bases, with 12 bases between them. This CDR3 is CATSRDLGISSYEQYF. The CDR3 region has the DNA TGTGCCACCAGCAGAGATCTAGGAATTTCCTCCTACGAGCAGTACTTC. Full variable domain (remainder filled in from reference TRBV15 and TRBJ2-7): DAMVIQNPRYQVTQFGKPVTLSCSQTLNHNVMYWYQQKSSQAPKLLFHYYDKDFNNEADTPDNFQSRRPNTSFCFLDIRSPGLGDTAMYLCATSRDLGISSYEQYFGPGTRLTVT.

The CDR3 DNA follows: TGTGCCAGCAGCCAAGATCGCGCCCTAGCTAGCACAGATACGCAGTATTTT. This gives the protein CASSQDRALASTDTQYF. J is TRBJ2-3 and V is TRBV4-2; tentatively, D is TRBD2 (5 bases). CDR1 is LGHNA, CDR2 YNFKEQ, per germline. Between the trimmed V and J ends, which lost 0 bases and 0 bases, there was a span of 13 bases. The CDR3 consists of 17 residues.

This CDR3 is CASSIGAGREKLFF. CDR3 sequence (DNA): TGTGCCAGTAGTATAGGCGCGGGTAGGGAAAAACTGTTTTTT. The rearrangement joins TRBV19 to TRBJ1-4; no clear D. Trimming took 1 base from V and 8 from J, leaving 11 bases between them. The CDR3 is 14 amino acids. CDR1 and CDR2 (germline): LNHDA, SQIVND (reference sequence).

The chain links TRBV7-9 to TRBJ2-7; 13 bases line up with TRBD2. This CDR3 has 16 amino acids. J was trimmed by 3 bases and V by 5 bases; bases with no gene match: 7. CDR1 and CDR2 from the germline V gene are SEHNR and FQNEAQ (reference sequence). The CDR3 loop reads CASSGKLAGGYYEQYF. CDR3 DNA: TGTGCCAGCAGCGGAAAACTAGCGGGGGGGTACTACGAGCAGTACTTC.

The chain carries TRBV6-1 and TRBJ1-3; a weak D match, TRBD1 (5 bases). Per the germline V gene, CDR1 is MNHNS and CDR2 is SASEGT. The CDR3 is 15 residues long. V was pared by 3 bases and J by 3 bases, with 12 bases between. In DNA, the CDR3 is TGTGCCAGCAGTGAGGGGGGAAGTGGTGGAAACACCATATATTTT. Encoded protein: CASSEGGSGGNTIYF.